This T cell receptor beta chain was retrieved from a study of blood T cells in healthy people across ages. Total RNA, at least 5 micrograms per sample, came from PBMCs. The CDR3 contains 15 residues. CDR1 and CDR2 (germline): SGDLS, YYNGEE. Between the trimmed V and J ends, which lost 1 base and 6 bases, there was a span of 15 bases. With a J-beta primer mix and a sample-barcoded 5' primer, a second PCR ran about 7 to 12 cycles. Each CDR3 protein is one row after TCRdb ran MiXCR on the 5' RACE reads. The sample holds around 1.5 million distinct CDR3 sequences, roughly a third seen once. The source material was blood. This clonotype was sampled from a woman aged 30 to 39 in good health. J is TRBJ2-3 and V is TRBV9; possible D gene TRBD2, 6 bases. The CDR3 region is CASSVYGGSGDTQYF. The CDR3 coding sequence is TGTGCCAGCAGCGTATACGGAGGGTCAGGCGATACGCAGTATTTT.